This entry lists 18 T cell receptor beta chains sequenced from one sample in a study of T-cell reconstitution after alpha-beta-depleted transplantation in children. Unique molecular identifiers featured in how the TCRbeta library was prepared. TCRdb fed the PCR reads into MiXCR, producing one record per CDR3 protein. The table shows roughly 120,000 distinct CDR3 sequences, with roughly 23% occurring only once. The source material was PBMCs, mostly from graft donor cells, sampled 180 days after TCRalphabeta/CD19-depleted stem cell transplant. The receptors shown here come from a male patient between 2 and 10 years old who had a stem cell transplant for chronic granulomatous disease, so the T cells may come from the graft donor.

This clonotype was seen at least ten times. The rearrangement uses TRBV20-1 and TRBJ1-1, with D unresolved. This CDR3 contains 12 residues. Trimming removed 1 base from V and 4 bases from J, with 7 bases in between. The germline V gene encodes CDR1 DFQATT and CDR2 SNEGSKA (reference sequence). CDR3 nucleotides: TGCAGTGCTAGAGGCGAGGGCACTGAAGCTTTCTTT. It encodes CSARGEGTEAFF.

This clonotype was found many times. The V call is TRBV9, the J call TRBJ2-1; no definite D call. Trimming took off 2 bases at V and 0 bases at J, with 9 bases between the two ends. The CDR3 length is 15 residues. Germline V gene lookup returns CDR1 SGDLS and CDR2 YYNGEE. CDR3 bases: TGTGCCAGCAGCGTCGGCCTGAGCTCCTACAATGAGCAGTTCTTC. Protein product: CASSVGLSSYNEQFF.

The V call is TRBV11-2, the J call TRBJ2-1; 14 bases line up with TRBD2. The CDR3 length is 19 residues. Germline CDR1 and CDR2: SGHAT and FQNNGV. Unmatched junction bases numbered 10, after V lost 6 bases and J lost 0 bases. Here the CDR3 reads CASSRGLAGGGSSYNEQFF. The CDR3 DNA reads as TGTGCCAGCAGTCGAGGACTAGCGGGGGGTGGGAGCTCCTACAATGAGCAGTTCTTC.

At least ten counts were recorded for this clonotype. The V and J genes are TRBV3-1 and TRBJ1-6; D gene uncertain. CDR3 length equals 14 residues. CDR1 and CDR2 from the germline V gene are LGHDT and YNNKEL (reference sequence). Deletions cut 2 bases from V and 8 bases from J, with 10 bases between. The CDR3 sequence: CASSQRSGDSPLHF. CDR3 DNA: TGTGCCAGCAGCCAAAGGAGTGGGGATTCACCCCTCCACTTT.

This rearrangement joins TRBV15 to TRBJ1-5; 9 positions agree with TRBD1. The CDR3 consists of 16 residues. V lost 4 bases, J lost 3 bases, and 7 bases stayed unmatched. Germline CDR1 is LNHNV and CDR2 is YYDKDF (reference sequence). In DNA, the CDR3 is TGTGCCACCAGCATCCACGGGACAGGGACCAATCAGCCCCAGCATTTT. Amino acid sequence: CATSIHGTGTNQPQHF.

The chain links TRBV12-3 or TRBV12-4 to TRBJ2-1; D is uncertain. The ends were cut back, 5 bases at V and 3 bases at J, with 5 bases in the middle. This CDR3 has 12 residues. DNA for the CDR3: TGTGCCAGCAGTACGAACTACAATGAGCAGTTCTTC. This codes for CASSTNYNEQFF.

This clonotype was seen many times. The CDR3, as DNA: TGTGCCAGCAGCGATGGCGGCAGCAATCAGCCCCAGCATTTT. It encodes CASSDGGSNQPQHF. V gene TRBV25-1 combines with J gene TRBJ1-5, with D unresolved. V shed 6 bases and J shed 1 base, with 10 bases lying between them. Germline V gene lookup returns CDR1 MGHDK and CDR2 SYGVNS. The CDR3 is 14 residues long.

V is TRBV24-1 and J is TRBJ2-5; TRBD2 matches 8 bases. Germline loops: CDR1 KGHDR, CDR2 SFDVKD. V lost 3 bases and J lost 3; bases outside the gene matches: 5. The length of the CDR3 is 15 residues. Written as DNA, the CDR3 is TGTGCCACCAGTGATCCAACTAGCGGAGAAGAGACCCAGTACTTC. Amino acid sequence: CATSDPTSGEETQYF.

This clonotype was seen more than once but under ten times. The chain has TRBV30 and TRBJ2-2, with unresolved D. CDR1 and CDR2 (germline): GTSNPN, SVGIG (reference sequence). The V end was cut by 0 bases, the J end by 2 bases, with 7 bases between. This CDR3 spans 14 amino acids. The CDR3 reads CAWSVYTNTGELFF. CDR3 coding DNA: TGTGCCTGGAGTGTATACACCAACACCGGGGAGCTGTTTTTT.

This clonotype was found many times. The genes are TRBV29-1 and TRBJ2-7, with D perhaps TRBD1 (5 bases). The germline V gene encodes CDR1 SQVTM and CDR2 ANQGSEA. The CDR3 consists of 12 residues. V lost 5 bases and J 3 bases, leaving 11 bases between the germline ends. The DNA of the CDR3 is TGCAGCGTTTCAGGGCAACACTACGAGCAGTACTTC. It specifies CSVSGQHYEQYF.

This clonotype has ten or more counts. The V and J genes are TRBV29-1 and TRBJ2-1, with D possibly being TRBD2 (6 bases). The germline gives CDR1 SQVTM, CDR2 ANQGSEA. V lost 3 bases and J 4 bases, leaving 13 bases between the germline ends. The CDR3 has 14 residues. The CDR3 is CSVDGPGVYNEQFF. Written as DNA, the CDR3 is TGCAGCGTTGACGGACCGGGAGTTTACAATGAGCAGTTCTTC.

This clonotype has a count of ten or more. In nucleotides, the CDR3 is TGTGCCACCAGCATCAGCACAGATACGCAGTATTTT. The encoded protein is CATSISTDTQYF. The chain links TRBV15 to TRBJ2-3; D ambiguous. There are 12 residues in the CDR3. Trimming shortened V by 4 bases and J by 0 bases, and 2 bases separated the two germline ends. The germline CDR1 and CDR2 sequences are LNHNV and YYDKDF (reference sequence).

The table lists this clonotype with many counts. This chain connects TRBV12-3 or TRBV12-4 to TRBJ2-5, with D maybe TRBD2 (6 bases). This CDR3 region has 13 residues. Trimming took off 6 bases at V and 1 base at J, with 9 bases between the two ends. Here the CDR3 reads CASRLASQETQYF. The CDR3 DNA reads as TGTGCCAGCAGACTAGCATCCCAAGAGACCCAGTACTTC.

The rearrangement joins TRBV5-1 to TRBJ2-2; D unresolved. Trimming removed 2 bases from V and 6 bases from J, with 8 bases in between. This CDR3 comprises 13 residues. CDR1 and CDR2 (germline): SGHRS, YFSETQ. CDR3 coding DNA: TGCGCCAGCAGCTTCAGGCTGCCCGGGGAGCTGTTTTTT. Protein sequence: CASSFRLPGELFF.

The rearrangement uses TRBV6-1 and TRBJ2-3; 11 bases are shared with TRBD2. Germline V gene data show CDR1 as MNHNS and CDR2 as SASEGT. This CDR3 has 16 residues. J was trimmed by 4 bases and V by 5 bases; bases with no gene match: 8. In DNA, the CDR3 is TGTGCCAGCAGTAATCTAGCGGGGGGCTCCCCAGATACGCAGTATTTT. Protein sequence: CASSNLAGGSPDTQYF.

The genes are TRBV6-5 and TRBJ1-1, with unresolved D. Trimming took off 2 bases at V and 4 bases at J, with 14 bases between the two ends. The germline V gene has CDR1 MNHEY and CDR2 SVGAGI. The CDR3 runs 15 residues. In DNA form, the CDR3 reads TGTGCCAGCAGTTACATCCCAGGTGGTGGCACTGAAGCTTTCTTT. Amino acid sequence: CASSYIPGGGTEAFF.

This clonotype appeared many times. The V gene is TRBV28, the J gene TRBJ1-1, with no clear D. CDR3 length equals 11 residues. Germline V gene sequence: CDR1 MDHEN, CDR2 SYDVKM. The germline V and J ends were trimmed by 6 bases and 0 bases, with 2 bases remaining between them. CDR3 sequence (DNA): TGTGCCAGCAGGGTGAACACTGAAGCTTTCTTT. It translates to CASRVNTEAFF.

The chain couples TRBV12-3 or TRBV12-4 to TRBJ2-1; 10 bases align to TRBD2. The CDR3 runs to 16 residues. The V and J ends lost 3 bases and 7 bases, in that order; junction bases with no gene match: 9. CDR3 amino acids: CASSFLAGEFKNEQFF. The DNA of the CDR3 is TGTGCCAGCAGTTTCCTAGCGGGAGAGTTCAAAAATGAGCAGTTCTTC.